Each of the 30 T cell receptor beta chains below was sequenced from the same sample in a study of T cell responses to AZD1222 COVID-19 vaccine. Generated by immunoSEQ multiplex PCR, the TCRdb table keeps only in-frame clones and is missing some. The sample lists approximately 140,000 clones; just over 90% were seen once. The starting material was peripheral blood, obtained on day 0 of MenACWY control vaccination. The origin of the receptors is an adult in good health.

CDR3: CASSQSDRVRTEAFF. Written as DNA, the CDR3 is TGCGCCAGCAGCCAGTCGGACAGGGTGCGGACTGAAGCTTTCTTT. This chain links TRBV4-1 with TRBJ1-1; 8 bases match TRBD1. The CDR3 sequence is 15 residues long. Germline CDR1 reads MGHRA; CDR2 reads YSYEKL. V shed 3 bases and J 5 bases; nucleotides not matched to a gene: 8.

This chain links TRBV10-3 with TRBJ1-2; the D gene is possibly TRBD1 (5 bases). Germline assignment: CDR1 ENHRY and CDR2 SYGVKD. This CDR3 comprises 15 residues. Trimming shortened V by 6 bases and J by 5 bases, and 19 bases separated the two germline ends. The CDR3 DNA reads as TGTGCCATCAGCGCTCTGGCAGGGAATGAGTATGGCTACACCTTC. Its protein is CAISALAGNEYGYTF.

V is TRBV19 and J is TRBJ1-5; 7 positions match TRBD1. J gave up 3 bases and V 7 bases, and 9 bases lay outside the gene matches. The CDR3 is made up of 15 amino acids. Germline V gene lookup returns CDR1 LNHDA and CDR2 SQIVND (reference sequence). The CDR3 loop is CASTTRGLNNQPQHF. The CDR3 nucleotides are TGTGCCAGTACGACCAGGGGGTTGAACAATCAGCCCCAGCATTTT.

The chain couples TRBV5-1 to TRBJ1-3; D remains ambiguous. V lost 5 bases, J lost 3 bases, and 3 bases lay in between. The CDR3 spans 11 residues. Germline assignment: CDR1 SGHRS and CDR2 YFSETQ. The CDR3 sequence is CASRGGNTIYF. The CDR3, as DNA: TGCGCCAGCAGGGGTGGAAACACCATATATTTT.

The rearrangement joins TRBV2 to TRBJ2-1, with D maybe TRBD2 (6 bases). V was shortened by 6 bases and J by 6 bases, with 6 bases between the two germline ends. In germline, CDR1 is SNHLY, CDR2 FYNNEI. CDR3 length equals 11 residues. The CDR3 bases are TGTGCCAGCAGACTAGCCAATGAGCAGTTCTTC. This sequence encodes CASRLANEQFF.

The CDR3 DNA reads TGTGCCAGCTCACAAGGACAGAACACTGAAGCTTTCTTT. Translating gives CASSQGQNTEAFF. The gene calls are TRBV18 and TRBJ1-1; tentative D call: TRBD1 (5 bases). With 4 bases removed from V and 1 base from J, the gap between germline ends came to 7 bases. The CDR3 is 13 amino acids. CDR1 is KGHSH, CDR2 LQKENI, per germline. The variable domain in full, with the rest retrieved from reference TRBV18 and TRBJ1-1, is NAGVMQNPRHLVRRRGQEARLRCSPMKGHSHVYWYRQLPEEGLKFMVYLQKENIIDESGMPKERFSAEFPKEGPSILRIQQVVRGDSAAYFCASSQGQNTEAFFGQGTRLTVV.

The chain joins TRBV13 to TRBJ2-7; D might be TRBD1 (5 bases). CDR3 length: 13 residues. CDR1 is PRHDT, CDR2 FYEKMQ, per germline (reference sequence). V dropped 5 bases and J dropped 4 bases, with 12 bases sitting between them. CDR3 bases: TGTGCCAGCAGCATGACAGTTCGGTACGAGCAGTACTTC. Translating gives CASSMTVRYEQYF. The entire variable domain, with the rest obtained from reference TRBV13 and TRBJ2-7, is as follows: AAGVIQSPRHLIKEKRETATLKCYPIPRHDTVYWYQQGPGQDPQFLISFYEKMQSDKGSIPDRFSAQQFSDYHSELNMSSLELGDSALYFCASSMTVRYEQYFGPGTRLTVT.

In DNA, the CDR3 is TGTGCCAGCAGCCAAGACCCTTCACTCGTGAACACTGAAGCTTTCTTT. Its protein product is CASSQDPSLVNTEAFF. The chain links TRBV3-1 (or the pseudogene TRBV3-2) to TRBJ1-1; unclear D gene. This CDR3 has 16 amino acids. The V gene's germline CDR1 is LGHDT and CDR2 YNNKEL (reference sequence). The ends were cut back, 0 bases at V and 0 bases at J, with 11 bases in the middle.

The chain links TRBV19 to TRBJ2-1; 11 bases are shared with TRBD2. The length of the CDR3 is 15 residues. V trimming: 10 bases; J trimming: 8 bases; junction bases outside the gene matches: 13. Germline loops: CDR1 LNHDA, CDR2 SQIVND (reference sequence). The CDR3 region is CAKYPLAGGGDEQFF. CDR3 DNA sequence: TGTGCCAAGTACCCGCTAGCGGGAGGTGGCGATGAGCAGTTCTTC.

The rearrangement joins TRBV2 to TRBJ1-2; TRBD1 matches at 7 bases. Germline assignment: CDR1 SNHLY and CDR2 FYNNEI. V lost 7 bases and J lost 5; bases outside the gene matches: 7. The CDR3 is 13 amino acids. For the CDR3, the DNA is TGTGCCAGCAACGTGGGACAGTTATATGGCTACACCTTC. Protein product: CASNVGQLYGYTF.

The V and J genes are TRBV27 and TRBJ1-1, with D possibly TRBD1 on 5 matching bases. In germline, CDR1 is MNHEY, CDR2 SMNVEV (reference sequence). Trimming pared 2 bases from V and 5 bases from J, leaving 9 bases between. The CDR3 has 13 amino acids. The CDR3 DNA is TGTGCCAGCAGTTTACAGGGATATACTGAAGCTTTCTTT. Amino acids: CASSLQGYTEAFF.

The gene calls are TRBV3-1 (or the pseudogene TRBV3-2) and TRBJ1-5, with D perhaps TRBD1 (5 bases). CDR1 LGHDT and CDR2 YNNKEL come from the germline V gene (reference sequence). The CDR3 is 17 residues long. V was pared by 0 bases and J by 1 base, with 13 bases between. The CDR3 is CASSQEYPGSSNQPQHF. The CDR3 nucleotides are TGTGCCAGCAGCCAAGAATACCCAGGGAGCAGCAATCAGCCCCAGCATTTT.

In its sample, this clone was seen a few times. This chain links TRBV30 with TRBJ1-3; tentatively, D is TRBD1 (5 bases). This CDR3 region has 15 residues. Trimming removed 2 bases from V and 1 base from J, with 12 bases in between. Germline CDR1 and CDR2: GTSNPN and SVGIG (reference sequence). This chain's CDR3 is CAWSLAGSSGNTIYF. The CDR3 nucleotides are TGTGCCTGGAGTCTTGCAGGGTCATCTGGAAACACCATATATTTT.

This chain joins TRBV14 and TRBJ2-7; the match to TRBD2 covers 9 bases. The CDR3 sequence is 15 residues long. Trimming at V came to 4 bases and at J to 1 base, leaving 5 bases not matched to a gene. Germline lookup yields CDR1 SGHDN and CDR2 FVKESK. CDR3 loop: CASSRGLALSYEQYF. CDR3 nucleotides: TGTGCCAGCAGCCGGGGACTAGCCCTTTCCTACGAGCAGTACTTC. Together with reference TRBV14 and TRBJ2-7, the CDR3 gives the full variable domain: EAGVTQFPSHSVIEKGQTVTLRCDPISGHDNLYWYRRVMGKEIKFLLHFVKESKQDESGMPNNRFLAERTGGTYSTLKVQPAELEDSGVYFCASSRGLALSYEQYFGPGTRLTVT.

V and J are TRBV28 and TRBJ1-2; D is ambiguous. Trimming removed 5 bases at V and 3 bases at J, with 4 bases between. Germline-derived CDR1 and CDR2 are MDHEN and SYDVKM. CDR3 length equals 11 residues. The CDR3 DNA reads TGTGCCAGCAGTCAGGACTATGGCTACACCTTC. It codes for CASSQDYGYTF.

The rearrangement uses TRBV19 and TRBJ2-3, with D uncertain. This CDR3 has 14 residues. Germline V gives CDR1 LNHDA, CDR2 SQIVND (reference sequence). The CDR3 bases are TGTGCTACAAGTGGTATCGGGCCCGCAGATACGCAGTATTTT. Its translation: CATSGIGPADTQYF.

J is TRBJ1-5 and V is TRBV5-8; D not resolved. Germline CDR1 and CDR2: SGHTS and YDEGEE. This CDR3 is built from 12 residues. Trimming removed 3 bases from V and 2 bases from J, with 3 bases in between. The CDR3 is CASSWGNQPQHF. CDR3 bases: TGTGCCAGCAGCTGGGGCAATCAGCCCCAGCATTTT.

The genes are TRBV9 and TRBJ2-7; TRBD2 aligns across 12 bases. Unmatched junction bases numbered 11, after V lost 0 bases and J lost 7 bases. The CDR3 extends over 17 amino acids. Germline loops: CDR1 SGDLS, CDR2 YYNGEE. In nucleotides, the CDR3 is TGTGCCAGCAGCGTAGGGTCTACTAGCGGGAGGTCTCGAGAGCAGTACTTC. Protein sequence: CASSVGSTSGRSREQYF.

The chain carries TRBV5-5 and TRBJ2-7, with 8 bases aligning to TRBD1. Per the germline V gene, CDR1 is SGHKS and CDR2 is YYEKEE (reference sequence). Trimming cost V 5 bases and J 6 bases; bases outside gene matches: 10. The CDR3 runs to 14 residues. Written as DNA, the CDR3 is TGTGCCAGCAGACAGGACAGGGCCCTTGGCGAGCAGTACTTC. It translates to CASRQDRALGEQYF.

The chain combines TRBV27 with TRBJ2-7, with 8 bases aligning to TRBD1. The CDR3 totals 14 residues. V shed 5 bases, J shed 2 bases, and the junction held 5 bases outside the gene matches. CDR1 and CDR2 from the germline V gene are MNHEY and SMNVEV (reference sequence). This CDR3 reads CASSPDRGPYEQYF. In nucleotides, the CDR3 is TGTGCCAGCAGTCCTGACAGGGGACCCTACGAGCAGTACTTC.

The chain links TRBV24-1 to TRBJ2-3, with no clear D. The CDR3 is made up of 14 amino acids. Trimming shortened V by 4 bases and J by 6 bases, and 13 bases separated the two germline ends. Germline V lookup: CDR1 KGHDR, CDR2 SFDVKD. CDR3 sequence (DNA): TGTGCCACCAGTGACGCCTTGTCCTTGGATACGCAGTATTTT. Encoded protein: CATSDALSLDTQYF.

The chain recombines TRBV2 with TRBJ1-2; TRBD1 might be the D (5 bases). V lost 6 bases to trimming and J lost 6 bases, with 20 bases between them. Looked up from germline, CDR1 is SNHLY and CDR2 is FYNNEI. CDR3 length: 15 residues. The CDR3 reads CASSDPAKGRNGYTF. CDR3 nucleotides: TGTGCCAGCAGCGACCCTGCGAAGGGGAGAAATGGCTACACCTTC.

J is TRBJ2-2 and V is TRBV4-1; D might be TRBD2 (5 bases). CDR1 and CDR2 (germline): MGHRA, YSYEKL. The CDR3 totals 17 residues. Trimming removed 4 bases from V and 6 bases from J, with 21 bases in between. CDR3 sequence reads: CASSPPIRGPNPGELFF. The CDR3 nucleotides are TGCGCCAGCAGCCCCCCGATCAGAGGGCCTAACCCCGGGGAGCTGTTTTTT.

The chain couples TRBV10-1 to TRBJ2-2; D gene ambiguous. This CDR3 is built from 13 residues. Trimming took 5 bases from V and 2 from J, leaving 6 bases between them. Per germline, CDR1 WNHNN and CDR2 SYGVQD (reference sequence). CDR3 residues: CASSSINTGELFF. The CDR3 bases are TGCGCCAGCAGTTCGATTAACACCGGGGAGCTGTTTTTT.

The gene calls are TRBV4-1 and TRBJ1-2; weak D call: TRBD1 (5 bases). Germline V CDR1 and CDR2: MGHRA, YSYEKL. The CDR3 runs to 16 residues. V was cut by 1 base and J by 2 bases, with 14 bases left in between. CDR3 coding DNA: TGCGCCAGCAGCCAAGTGGTTGGGGGGTTGAACTATGGCTACACCTTC. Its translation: CASSQVVGGLNYGYTF.

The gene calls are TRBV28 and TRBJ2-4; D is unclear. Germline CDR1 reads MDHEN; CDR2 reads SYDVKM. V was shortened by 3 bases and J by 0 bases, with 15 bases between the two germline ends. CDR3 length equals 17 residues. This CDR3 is CASSFRPFSAAKNIQYF. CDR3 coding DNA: TGTGCCAGCAGTTTCCGACCCTTCTCGGCAGCCAAAAACATTCAGTACTTC.

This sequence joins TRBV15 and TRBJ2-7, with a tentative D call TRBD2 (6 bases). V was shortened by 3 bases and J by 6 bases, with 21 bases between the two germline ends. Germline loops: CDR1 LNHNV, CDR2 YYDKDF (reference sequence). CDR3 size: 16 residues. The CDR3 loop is CATSREPPGLLGEQYF. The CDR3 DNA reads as TGTGCCACCAGCAGGGAACCACCGGGACTTCTGGGCGAGCAGTACTTC.

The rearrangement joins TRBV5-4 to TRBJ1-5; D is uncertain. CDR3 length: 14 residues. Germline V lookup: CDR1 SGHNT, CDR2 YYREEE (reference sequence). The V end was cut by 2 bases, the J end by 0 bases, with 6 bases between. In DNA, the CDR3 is TGTGCCAGCAGCTTCGGTCATAGCAATCAGCCCCAGCATTTT. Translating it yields CASSFGHSNQPQHF.

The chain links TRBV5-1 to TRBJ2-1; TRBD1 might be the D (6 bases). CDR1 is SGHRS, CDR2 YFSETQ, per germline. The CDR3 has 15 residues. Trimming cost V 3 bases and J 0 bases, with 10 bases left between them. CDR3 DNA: TGCGCCAGCAGCTCTCAGGGGAGCTCCTACAATGAGCAGTTCTTC. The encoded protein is CASSSQGSSYNEQFF.

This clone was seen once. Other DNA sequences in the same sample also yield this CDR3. The CDR3 DNA reads TGTGCCAGCAGTTATGGGGGCACTGAAGCTTTCTTT. This encodes CASSYGGTEAFF. V gene TRBV6-5 combines with J gene TRBJ1-1; D is perhaps TRBD1 (5 bases). This CDR3 contains 12 residues. Germline assignment: CDR1 MNHEY and CDR2 SVGAGI. The V and J ends lost 3 bases and 4 bases respectively, with 6 bases between them.